The rows below give T cell receptor beta chains drawn from one sample of a study of T-cell memory formation after mild COVID-19. TCRdb redid the calling of the 5' RACE reads with MiXCR, one entry per CDR3 protein. The sample gives fewer than 600,000 distinct CDR3 sequences, 20% to 25% of which show up once; 8.4% is in the top ten. The material sequenced was PBMCs or a T cell subset sorted from them (not recorded which). These receptors all stem from an adult woman who had mild COVID-19 (a few samples of this study predate the infection). Cell type and time point are not known. CDR3s include the opening cysteine and the closing phenylalanine or tryptophan. D genes are given only for firm matches. Clone sizes are given selectively: once, few, many, or a class where the clone is expanded.

d_gene: NA; j_gene: TRBJ1-1; v_gene: TRBV27; abundance: NA; CDR3nt: TGTGCCAGCAGTAAATTGGCTGTGAACACTGAAGCTTTCTTT; CDR3aa: CASSKLAVNTEAFF
d_gene: TRBD2; j_gene: TRBJ2-3; v_gene: TRBV20-1; abundance: few; CDR3nt: TGCAGTGCTAGCGCTCTCCGCGGGAGAGACAGTAGCACAGATACGCAGTATTTT; CDR3aa: CSASALRGRDSSTDTQYF
d_gene: NA; j_gene: TRBJ2-1; v_gene: TRBV10-3; abundance: few; CDR3nt: TGTGCCATCAGTGAGTCGGGGTCGATCGCCGATGAGCAGTTCTTC; CDR3aa: CAISESGSIADEQFF
d_gene: NA; j_gene: TRBJ2-5; v_gene: TRBV11-2; abundance: NA; CDR3nt: TGTGCCAGCAGCTTAGTATACCAGGGTGAGGAGACCCAGTACTTC; CDR3aa: CASSLVYQGEETQYF
d_gene: NA; j_gene: TRBJ1-1; v_gene: TRBV6-5; abundance: few; CDR3nt: TGTGCCAGCAGTTACGAGGGGCTGGGTGAAGCTTTCTTT; CDR3aa: CASSYEGLGEAFF
d_gene: NA; j_gene: TRBJ2-3; v_gene: TRBV27; abundance: few; CDR3nt: TGTGCCAGCAGACTAGGGAGCGGGACAGATACGCAGTATTTT; CDR3aa: CASRLGSGTDTQYF
d_gene: NA; j_gene: TRBJ1-1; v_gene: TRBV4-1; abundance: NA; CDR3nt: TGCGCCAGCAGCCCCACGGACTTAGAGAACACTGAAGCTTTCTTT; CDR3aa: CASSPTDLENTEAFF
d_gene: NA; j_gene: TRBJ2-1; v_gene: TRBV23-1; abundance: NA; CDR3nt: TGCGCCAGCAGTGTACCGAGAACCAGGACGGACCGGATTATATGGCAGTTCTTC; CDR3aa: CASSVPRTRTDRIIWQFF
d_gene: NA; j_gene: TRBJ2-3; v_gene: TRBV7-3; abundance: few; CDR3nt: TGTGCCAGCAGCTTCGCATACGACACCAACACAGATACGCAGTATTTT; CDR3aa: CASSFAYDTNTDTQYF
d_gene: TRBD2; j_gene: TRBJ2-1; v_gene: TRBV5-1; abundance: NA; CDR3nt: TGCGCCAGCAGCAAGACTAGCGGGGGGGCTAATGAGCAGTTCTTC; CDR3aa: CASSKTSGGANEQFF
d_gene: TRBD2; j_gene: TRBJ2-1; v_gene: TRBV7-6; abundance: NA; CDR3nt: TGTGCCAGCAGCTTAGCTCTAGGGACTAGCGGGTACAATGAGCAGTTCTTC; CDR3aa: CASSLALGTSGYNEQFF
d_gene: TRBD1; j_gene: TRBJ1-1; v_gene: TRBV14; abundance: NA; CDR3nt: TGTGCCAGCAGCCAAGTAAGGGGGCAGGGCACTGAAGCTTTCTTT; CDR3aa: CASSQVRGQGTEAFF
d_gene: TRBD1; j_gene: TRBJ2-1; v_gene: TRBV3-1; abundance: NA; CDR3nt: TGTGCCAGCAGCCTGGTGGGCCAGGGGGCGTATGAGCAGTTCTTC; CDR3aa: CASSLVGQGAYEQFF
d_gene: NA; j_gene: TRBJ2-1; v_gene: TRBV7-8; abundance: few; CDR3nt: TGTGCCAGCAGCTTAGAGGGGGGACTGGAGCAGTTCTTC; CDR3aa: CASSLEGGLEQFF
d_gene: NA; j_gene: TRBJ1-6; v_gene: TRBV14; abundance: few; CDR3nt: TGTGCCAGCAGCCAAGCCGGAGGCTTAAGTTCACCCCTCCACTTT; CDR3aa: CASSQAGGLSSPLHF
d_gene: TRBD2; j_gene: TRBJ2-5; v_gene: TRBV9; abundance: few; CDR3nt: TGTGCCAGCAGTGCTAGCGGGGGAGGAGAGACCCAGTACTTC; CDR3aa: CASSASGGGETQYF
d_gene: NA; j_gene: TRBJ1-6; v_gene: TRBV12-3/TRBV12-4; abundance: few; CDR3nt: TGTGCCAGCAGTTTTAGCTCCTATAATTCACCCCTCCACTTT; CDR3aa: CASSFSSYNSPLHF
d_gene: NA; j_gene: TRBJ2-1; v_gene: TRBV3-1; abundance: NA; CDR3nt: TGTGCCAGCAGCCAAGATCAATGGCAGCAGTTCTTC; CDR3aa: CASSQDQWQQFF
d_gene: TRBD2; j_gene: TRBJ2-3; v_gene: TRBV18; abundance: NA; CDR3nt: TGTGCCAGCTCACCGCCGACTAGCGGGGACACAGATACGCAGTATTTT; CDR3aa: CASSPPTSGDTDTQYF
d_gene: TRBD2; j_gene: TRBJ2-7; v_gene: TRBV27; abundance: few; CDR3nt: TGTGCCAGCATCCTGAGACTAGCGGGGGCCTCCTACGAGCAGTACTTC; CDR3aa: CASILRLAGASYEQYF
d_gene: NA; j_gene: TRBJ2-7; v_gene: TRBV20-1; abundance: few; CDR3nt: TGCAGTGCTAGAGTGGGTTTCGGAGCCCACTACGAGCAGTACTTC; CDR3aa: CSARVGFGAHYEQYF
d_gene: NA; j_gene: TRBJ2-1; v_gene: TRBV5-6; abundance: few; CDR3nt: TGTGCCAGCAGCCCGGACTGGGGGGCCGGCAATGAGCAGTTCTTC; CDR3aa: CASSPDWGAGNEQFF
d_gene: TRBD2; j_gene: TRBJ2-1; v_gene: TRBV7-2; abundance: few; CDR3nt: TGTGCCAGCACCTCCTGGGGGGGAGCGGAGCAGTTCTTC; CDR3aa: CASTSWGGAEQFF
d_gene: NA; j_gene: TRBJ1-5; v_gene: TRBV4-3; abundance: few; CDR3nt: TGCGCCAGCAGCCAAGCGGCCCAGGATCAGCCCCAGCATTTT; CDR3aa: CASSQAAQDQPQHF
d_gene: NA; j_gene: TRBJ2-2; v_gene: TRBV12-3/TRBV12-4; abundance: NA; CDR3nt: TGTGCCAGCAGCCATAAGAGGACCGGGGAGCTGTTTTTT; CDR3aa: CASSHKRTGELFF
d_gene: TRBD2; j_gene: TRBJ2-3; v_gene: TRBV3-1; abundance: NA; CDR3nt: TGTGCCAGCAGCCAAGTAGCGGGGGGAACAGATACGCAGTATTTT; CDR3aa: CASSQVAGGTDTQYF